The entry that follows covers one T cell receptor (beta chain) sequence. This clonotype was recorded at least ten times. Its antigen is unknown. No much larger clone exists at a distance of one base, and base qualities are not known. Library preparation was by multiplex PCR. Sequencing relied on an Illumina HiSeq 4000. TCR beta libraries were built with iRepertoire HTBI primers and Arm-PCR amplification of CDR3 regions. Before sequencing, the PCR products underwent gel purification. As for how the authors treated the data: A total of around 59 TRBV and some 15 TRBJ segments were identified across samples and were used for gene usage analysis of CDR3 amino acid clonotypes. COPE and FqMerger were used to merge the filtered high-quality paired reads into contigs. BLAST was used to align contigs to the IMGT TRBV, TRBD and TRBJ reference genes, and CDR3 was defined following IMGT. Highly expanded clones were defined as clonotypes with a frequency above 0.1%. Shannon entropy served as the measure of repertoire diversity, while the Gini coefficient captured V-J evenness. A clonotype found in more than one individual was treated as public. The public reads were reprocessed in TCRdb via fastp at Q25 and MiXCR, keeping in-frame beta chains. CDR3 protein sequences are deduplicated, and each keeps its most common genes and DNA. These V and J calls originate from TCRdb's pipeline instead of the authors' own analysis. The sample table shows roughly 360,000 distinct CDR3 sequences, and roughly 25% are seen once. The ten top clones hold approximately 30% of the sample.

The record originates from a study of regulatory T cells in long-lasting Graves disease (dated by TCRdb to 2020 to 2022). For the wider study: To count as having persistent Graves' disease, a patient had to have received antithyroid drug treatment for over 5 years with TSH receptor autoantibodies remaining persistently positive. The study was registered as a clinical trial and conducted in China. In the clinical cohort, patients with persistent Graves' disease had used antithyroid drugs for an average of about 10.3 years. A total of 33 samples were covered by TCR sequencing, comprising around 13 persistent and about 20 newly diagnosed Graves' disease patients. Patients with persistent Graves' disease were compared with patients with newly diagnosed Graves' disease using TCR sequencing and RNA sequencing of peripheral blood.

The germline V gene encodes CDR1 KGHDR and CDR2 SFDVKD. Trimming takes 5 bases from V and 3 bases from J, and the germline ends sit 9 bases apart. From the cysteine up to the phenylalanine, the CDR3 has a length of 13 residues. The kept DNA is CDR3 alone, 39 bases in frame from the first base. Results the study describes overall, beyond this receptor: Only peripheral blood was studied, because thyroid tissue, the primary lesion, was inaccessible. Patients with persistent disease shared more public clonotypes (around 2,500) than newly diagnosed patients did (more than 900). Sequencing and analysis were restricted to the TCR beta chain. Persistent Graves' disease patients showed lower TCR Shannon entropy and fewer highly expanded clones than newly diagnosed patients, suggesting clonal expansion. TRBV28, TRBJ1-2 and TRBJ2-5 were preferentially used in persistent disease, while TRBV20-1 and TRBJ2-1 were favored in newly diagnosed disease. The authors acknowledged the small sample size as a limitation that may reduce accuracy.

The sample's time point label, in plain terms: persistent/refractory GD, antithyroid drugs over 5 years with positive TRAb. For both TCR sequencing and RNA sequencing, RNA was extracted from PBMCs using TRIzol. Graves' disease was diagnosed according to American Thyroid Association guidelines. Patients were recruited from an endocrinology department in Xi'an, China. Each patient gave 7 to 9.5 milliliters of peripheral blood, collected in an EDTA anticoagulant tube. PBMCs were isolated by Ficoll Paque Plus density gradient separation without further T cell sorting. An Agilent 2100 Bioanalyzer and agarose gel were used to check RNA quality, and a NanoDrop 2000 was used to measure RNA concentration.

The source of this sequence is a woman aged 40 to 50 with Graves disease. Donor details come from another sample of the same person, matched by shared clones. The sequencing here drew on peripheral blood mononuclear cells (PBMCs), taken when the disease was refractory, from a patient treated with antithyroid drugs. The chain is assembled from TRBV24-1 and TRBJ1-2, with the D segment identity uncertain. In nucleotides, the sequence is TGTGCCACCAGTGTGGAGAATTACTATGGCTACACCTTC. Translated, it gives CATSVENYYGYTF.